Detailed here is one TCR beta chain. Its antigen is as yet unknown. CDR1 and CDR2 (germline): SNHLY, FYNNEI. After removal of 5 bases from V and 6 bases from J, the junction contained 5 bases not matched to a gene. This CDR3 spans 14 amino acids. Data came from immunoSEQ multiplex PCR; TCRdb stores just in-frame clones and leaves some out. The data contain 50,000 to 65,000 clones, 95% of them singletons. This sample was included in a study of cytomegalovirus exposure and HLA in healthy donors. The study's findings and limits: Subsequent analysis of the approximately 120 validation repertoires found a tendency for first-cohort TCR clusters to co-occur.

The sample consisted of PBMCs. This TCR derives from a young woman in good health and CMV-seropositive. The rearrangement joins TRBV2 to TRBJ2-7; 12 positions agree with TRBD1. In DNA form, the CDR3 reads TGTGCCAGCAGTAGGGACAGGGGGCTTAGCGAGCAGTACTTC. Residues: CASSRDRGLSEQYF.